This T cell receptor beta chain is from a study of response to subunit inactivated influenza vaccine. Findings of the study overall: The authors put forward the suggestion that each seasonal influenza vaccination may bring in only a limited number of new T cells.

On this clonotype itself: Its antigen is unknown.

The CDR3 loop spans 13 amino acids. V was shortened by 5 bases and J by 11 bases, with 18 bases between the two germline ends. CDR1 SGHTA and CDR2 FQGNSA come from the germline V gene. One entry per CDR3 protein results from TCRdb running MiXCR on the RT-PCR reads. The table has about 700,000 distinct CDR3 sequences, about 15% seen once. The chain employs TRBV7-2 and TRBJ1-1; D is uncertain. This clonotype originated in a man aged 50-59 years who received an inactivated influenza vaccine. The material was PBMCs from blood, obtained 14 to 15 days before vaccination. The CDR3 sequence: CASSQEKRWRAFF. Written as DNA, the CDR3 is TGTGCCAGCAGCCAGGAGAAAAGGTGGAGGGCTTTCTTT.